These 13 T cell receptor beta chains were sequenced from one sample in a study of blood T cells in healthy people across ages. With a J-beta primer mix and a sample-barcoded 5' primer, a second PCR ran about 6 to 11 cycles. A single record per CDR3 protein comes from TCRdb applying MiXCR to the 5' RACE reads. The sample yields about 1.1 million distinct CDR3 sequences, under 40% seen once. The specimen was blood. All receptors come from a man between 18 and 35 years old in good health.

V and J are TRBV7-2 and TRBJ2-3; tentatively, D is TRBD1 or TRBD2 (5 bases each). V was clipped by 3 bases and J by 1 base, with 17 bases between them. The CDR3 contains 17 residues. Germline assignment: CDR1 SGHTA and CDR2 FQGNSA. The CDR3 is CASSFTYRDQGTDTQYF. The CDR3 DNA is TGTGCCAGCAGCTTTACTTACCGGGACCAGGGCACAGATACGCAGTATTTT.

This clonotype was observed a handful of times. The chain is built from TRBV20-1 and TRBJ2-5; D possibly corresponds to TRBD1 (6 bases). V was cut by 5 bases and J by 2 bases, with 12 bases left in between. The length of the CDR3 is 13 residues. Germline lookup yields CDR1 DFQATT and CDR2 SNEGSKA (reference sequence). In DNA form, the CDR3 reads TGCAGTGCTCAACGGACAGATCAAGAGACCCAGTACTTC. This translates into CSAQRTDQETQYF.

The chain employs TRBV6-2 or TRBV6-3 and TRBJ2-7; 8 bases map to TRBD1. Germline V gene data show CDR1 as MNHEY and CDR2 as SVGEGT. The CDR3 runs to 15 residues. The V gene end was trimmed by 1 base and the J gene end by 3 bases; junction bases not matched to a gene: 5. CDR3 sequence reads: CASSYFRGPIYEQYF. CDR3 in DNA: TGTGCCAGCAGTTACTTCAGGGGGCCCATCTACGAGCAGTACTTC.

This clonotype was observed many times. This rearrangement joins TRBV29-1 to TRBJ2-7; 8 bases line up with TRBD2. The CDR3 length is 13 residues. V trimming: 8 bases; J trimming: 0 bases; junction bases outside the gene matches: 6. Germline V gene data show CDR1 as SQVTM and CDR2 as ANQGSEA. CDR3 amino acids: CSYVAGSSYEQYF. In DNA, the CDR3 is TGCAGCTACGTAGCGGGGAGCTCCTACGAGCAGTACTTC.

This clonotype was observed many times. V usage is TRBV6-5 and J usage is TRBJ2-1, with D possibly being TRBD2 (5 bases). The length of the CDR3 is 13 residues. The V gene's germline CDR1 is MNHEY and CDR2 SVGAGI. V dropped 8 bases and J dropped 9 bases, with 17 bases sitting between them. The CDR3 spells CASGTLALGEQFF. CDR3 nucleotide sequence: TGTGCCAGCGGAACTCTAGCTCTTGGTGAGCAGTTCTTC.

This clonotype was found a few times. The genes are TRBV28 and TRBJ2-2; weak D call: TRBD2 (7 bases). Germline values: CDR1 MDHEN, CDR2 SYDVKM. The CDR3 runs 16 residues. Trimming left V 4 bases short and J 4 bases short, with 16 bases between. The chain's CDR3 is CASSSVEGGSTGELFF. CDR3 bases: TGTGCCAGCAGTTCGGTAGAGGGGGGGAGCACCGGGGAGCTGTTTTTT. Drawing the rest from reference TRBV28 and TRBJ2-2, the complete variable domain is DVKVTQSSRYLVKRTGEKVFLECVQDMDHENMFWYRQDPGLGLRLIYFSYDVKMKEKGDIPEGYSVSREKKERFSLILESASTNQTSMYLCASSSVEGGSTGELFFGEGSRLTVL.

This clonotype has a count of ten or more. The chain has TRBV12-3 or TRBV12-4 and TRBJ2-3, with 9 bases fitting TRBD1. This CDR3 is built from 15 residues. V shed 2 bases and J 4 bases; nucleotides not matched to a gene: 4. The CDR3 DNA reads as TGTGCCAGCAGTTTAACGACAGGGGGATCAGATACGCAGTATTTT. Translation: CASSLTTGGSDTQYF.

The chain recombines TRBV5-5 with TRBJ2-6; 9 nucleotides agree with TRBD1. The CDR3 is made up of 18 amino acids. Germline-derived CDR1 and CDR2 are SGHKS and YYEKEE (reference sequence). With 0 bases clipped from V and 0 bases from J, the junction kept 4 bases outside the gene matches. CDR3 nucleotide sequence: TGTGCCAGCAGCTTGGTAGGACAGGGGTACTCTGGGGCCAACGTCCTGACTTTC. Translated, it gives CASSLVGQGYSGANVLTF.

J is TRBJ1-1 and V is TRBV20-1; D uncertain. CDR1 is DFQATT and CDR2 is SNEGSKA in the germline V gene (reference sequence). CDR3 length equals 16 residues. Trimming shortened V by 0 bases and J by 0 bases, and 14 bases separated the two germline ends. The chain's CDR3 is CSARDLTATMNTEAFF. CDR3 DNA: TGCAGTGCTAGAGATTTGACGGCTACTATGAACACTGAAGCTTTCTTT.

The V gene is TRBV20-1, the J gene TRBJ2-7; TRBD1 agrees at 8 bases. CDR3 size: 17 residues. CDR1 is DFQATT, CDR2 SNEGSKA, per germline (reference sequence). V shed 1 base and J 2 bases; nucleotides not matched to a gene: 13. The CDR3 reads CSARVPQQGGSPYEQYF. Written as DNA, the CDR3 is TGCAGTGCTAGAGTGCCCCAACAGGGGGGATCTCCCTACGAGCAGTACTTC.

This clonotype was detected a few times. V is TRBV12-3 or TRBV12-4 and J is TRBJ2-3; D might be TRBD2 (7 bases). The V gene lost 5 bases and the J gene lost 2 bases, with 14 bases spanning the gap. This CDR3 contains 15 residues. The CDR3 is CASSPRGAPTDTQYF. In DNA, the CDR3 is TGTGCCAGCAGTCCACGGGGGGCCCCCACAGATACGCAGTATTTT.

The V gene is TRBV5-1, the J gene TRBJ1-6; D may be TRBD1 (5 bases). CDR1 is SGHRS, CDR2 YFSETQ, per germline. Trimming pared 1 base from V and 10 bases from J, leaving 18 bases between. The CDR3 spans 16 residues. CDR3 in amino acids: CASSLRVQAGGSPLHF. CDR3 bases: TGCGCCAGCAGCTTGCGGGTACAGGCGGGTGGATCACCCCTCCACTTT.

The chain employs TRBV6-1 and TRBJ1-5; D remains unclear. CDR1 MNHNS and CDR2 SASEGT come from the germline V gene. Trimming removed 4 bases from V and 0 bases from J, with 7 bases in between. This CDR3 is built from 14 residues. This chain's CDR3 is CASSVTPSNQPQHF. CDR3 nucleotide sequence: TGTGCCAGCAGTGTGACACCTAGCAATCAGCCCCAGCATTTT.